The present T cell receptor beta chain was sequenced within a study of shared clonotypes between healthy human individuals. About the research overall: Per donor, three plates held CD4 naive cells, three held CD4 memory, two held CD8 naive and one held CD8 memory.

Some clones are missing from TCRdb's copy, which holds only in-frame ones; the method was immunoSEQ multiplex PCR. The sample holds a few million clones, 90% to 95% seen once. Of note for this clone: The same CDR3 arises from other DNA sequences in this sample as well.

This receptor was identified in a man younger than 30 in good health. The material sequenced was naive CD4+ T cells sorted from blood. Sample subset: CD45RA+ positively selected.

This CDR3 is CASSLGGGPYNEQFF. The DNA for the CDR3 is TGTGCCAGCAGTTTGGGCGGGGGCCCCTACAATGAGCAGTTCTTC. V gene TRBV28 combines with J gene TRBJ2-1; perhaps TRBD2 as D (7 bases). This CDR3 spans 15 amino acids. The V gene's germline CDR1 is MDHEN and CDR2 SYDVKM. The germline V and J ends were trimmed by 3 bases and 2 bases, with 11 bases remaining between them. Based on the CDR3 plus reference TRBV28 and TRBJ2-1, the full variable domain is DVKVTQSSRYLVKRTGEKVFLECVQDMDHENMFWYRQDPGLGLRLIYFSYDVKMKEKGDIPEGYSVSREKKERFSLILESASTNQTSMYLCASSLGGGPYNEQFFGPGTRLTVL.